Below are 12 T cell receptor beta chains sequenced from a single sample in a study of T cell responses to AZD1222 COVID-19 vaccine. TCRdb keeps only in-frame clones here, not all; method: immunoSEQ multiplex PCR. This table has 120,000 or so clones, roughly nine tenths appearing once. Here the sequenced sample was peripheral blood, taken on day 0 of AZD1222 vaccination. These receptor sequences come from an adult in good health.

The chain is built from TRBV7-8 and TRBJ2-3; no reliable D call. The CDR3 runs to 13 residues. V was shortened by 5 bases and J by 1 base, with 7 bases between the two germline ends. In germline, CDR1 is SGHVS, CDR2 FQNEAQ. The CDR3 DNA reads TGTGCCAGCAGCCGCCCCGGCACAGATACGCAGTATTTT. The encoded protein is CASSRPGTDTQYF.

This rearrangement joins TRBV5-6 to TRBJ2-7; no clear D gene. Germline V gene data show CDR1 as SGHDT and CDR2 as YYEEEE. The V gene lost 1 base and the J gene lost 5 bases, with 7 bases spanning the gap. This CDR3 has 12 amino acids. The CDR3 DNA reads TGTGCCAGCAGCTTGAGCTTGAACGAGCAGTACTTC. As protein: CASSLSLNEQYF.

The chain uses TRBV6-2 or TRBV6-3 and TRBJ2-3; D call uncertain. Trimming shortened V by 0 bases and J by 6 bases, and 10 bases separated the two germline ends. This CDR3 has 14 amino acids. Looked up from germline, CDR1 is MNHEY and CDR2 is SVGEGT. The CDR3 sequence is CASSYSGARDTQYF. In DNA, the CDR3 is TGTGCCAGCAGTTACTCGGGCGCACGTGATACGCAGTATTTT.

The chain uses TRBV27 and TRBJ1-2, with 10 bases fitting TRBD1. Germline V gene sequence: CDR1 MNHEY, CDR2 SMNVEV (reference sequence). There are 15 residues in the CDR3. The V gene end was trimmed by 4 bases and the J gene end by 2 bases; junction bases not matched to a gene: 4. CDR3 in amino acids: CASSSLGQGNYGYTF. The CDR3 DNA follows: TGTGCCAGCAGTTCCTTGGGACAGGGGAACTATGGCTACACCTTC.

V usage is TRBV15 and J usage is TRBJ1-4; D is possibly TRBD1 (5 bases). The germline V gene has CDR1 LNHNV and CDR2 YYDKDF (reference sequence). Trimming stripped 0 bases from V and 5 bases from J, with 10 bases between. There are 15 residues in the CDR3. In DNA, the CDR3 is TGTGCCACCAGCAGAGAGGGGGGAGGGAATGAAAAACTGTTTTTT. This translates into CATSREGGGNEKLFF.

This clone showed up just once. The chain uses TRBV19 and TRBJ2-3; D is unresolved. The CDR3 spans 12 residues. Trimming stripped 7 bases from V and 3 bases from J, with 8 bases between. Germline CDR1 is LNHDA and CDR2 is SQIVND (reference sequence). The CDR3 region is CASTDWTDTQYF. CDR3 nucleotides: TGTGCCAGTACCGATTGGACAGATACGCAGTATTTT.

V and J are TRBV6-5 and TRBJ1-1, with D hard to call. Trimming left V 0 bases short and J 2 bases short, with 7 bases between. This CDR3 has 14 amino acids. The germline V gene has CDR1 MNHEY and CDR2 SVGAGI. The CDR3 reads CASSYSGINTEAFF. CDR3 DNA: TGTGCCAGCAGTTACTCCGGAATAAACACTGAAGCTTTCTTT.

V is TRBV7-8 and J is TRBJ2-7; D may be TRBD1 or TRBD2 (6 bases each). V lost 1 base and J 4 bases, leaving 17 bases between the germline ends. The V gene's germline CDR1 is SGHVS and CDR2 FQNEAQ. This CDR3 contains 16 residues. The CDR3 region is CASSLESGAFGYEQYF. For the CDR3, the DNA is TGTGCCAGCAGCTTAGAATCGGGGGCTTTCGGGTACGAGCAGTACTTC.

The J gene is TRBJ1-1, the V gene TRBV13, with D uncertain. V was pared by 6 bases and J by 1 base, with 12 bases between. Germline V gene data show CDR1 as PRHDT and CDR2 as FYEKMQ (reference sequence). This CDR3 contains 14 residues. CDR3 coding DNA: TGTGCCAGCAGTTTCCGGCGGGGGAACACTGAAGCTTTCTTT. Translating gives CASSFRRGNTEAFF.

The genes are TRBV5-4 and TRBJ1-1, with D possibly matching TRBD1 (6 bases). Germline loops: CDR1 SGHNT, CDR2 YYREEE (reference sequence). The CDR3 length is 12 residues. Trimming pared 4 bases from V and 5 bases from J, leaving 9 bases between. The CDR3 spells CASSGGGTEAFF. The CDR3 nucleotides read TGTGCCAGCAGCGGAGGGGGTACTGAAGCTTTCTTT.

J is TRBJ1-2 and V is TRBV7-2; D remains ambiguous. In germline, CDR1 is SGHTA, CDR2 FQGNSA. The V and J ends lost 5 bases and 3 bases respectively, with 13 bases between them. The length of the CDR3 is 14 residues. The CDR3 coding sequence is TGTGCCAGCAGCCCCCTACGGAGGGACTATGGCTACACCTTC. Translated, it gives CASSPLRRDYGYTF.

The chain recombines TRBV7-7 with TRBJ2-5; 8 bases map to TRBD1. Per germline, CDR1 SSHAT and CDR2 FNYEAQ (reference sequence). J gave up 5 bases and V 5 bases, and 13 bases lay outside the gene matches. The CDR3 contains 16 residues. CDR3 sequence reads: CASSPGQVPLTETQYF. CDR3 DNA: TGTGCCAGCAGCCCGGGACAGGTCCCCCTGACGGAGACCCAGTACTTC.